This T cell receptor (beta chain) was sequenced in a study of type 1 and type 2 diabetes patients. This CDR3 has 14 amino acids. With 4 bases removed from V and 2 bases from J, the gap between germline ends came to 9 bases. Per the germline V gene, CDR1 is MNHEY and CDR2 is SMNVEV (reference sequence). Broader study findings: Highly-expanded CD4+ clones were few in type 2 diabetes, median one, 3.9% of reads. Type 1 diabetes repertoires were significantly less diverse than type 2 diabetes ones.

No donor had another autoimmune disease or recent infection within four weeks. PCR was run on genomic DNA. Multiplex PCR with 30 forward and 13 reverse primers amplified the TCR beta CDR3. TCRdb re-called the multiplex PCR reads with MiXCR, one entry per CDR3 protein. The sample lists 250,000 or so distinct CDR3 sequences, approximately 50% seen once, with approximately 15% in the top ten. The count of this clonotype is one. What it binds is unknown. The TCR comes from a man younger than 30 with type 2 diabetes. V gene TRBV27 combines with J gene TRBJ1-5; D is unresolved. Input material: peripheral blood mononuclear cells (PBMCs). The CDR3 spells CASSSRERNQPQHF. CDR3 nucleotides: TGTGCCAGCAGTTCCCGGGAGCGCAATCAGCCCCAGCATTTT.